The 21 T cell receptor beta chains given below trace back to one sample, sequenced in a study of blood T cells in healthy people across ages. It was with a sample-barcoded 5' primer and a J-beta primer mix that a second PCR of roughly 7 to 11 cycles was run. Using its own MiXCR run on the 5' RACE reads, TCRdb lists one record per CDR3 protein. This sample has 1.5 million to 2 million distinct CDR3 sequences, with around 35% found just once. The sequencing input was blood. The receptor source for this set is a woman aged 30 to 39 in good health.

The rearrangement joins TRBV4-1 to TRBJ2-1; TRBD1 agrees at 11 bases. Germline V CDR1 and CDR2: MGHRA, YSYEKL. The CDR3 length is 18 residues. The V and J ends lost 0 bases and 6 bases, in that order; junction bases with no gene match: 10. CDR3 sequence: CASSQDWGQGEGLNEQFF. The CDR3, as DNA: TGCGCCAGCAGCCAAGATTGGGGACAGGGGGAAGGGCTCAATGAGCAGTTCTTC.

The chain has TRBV11-2 and TRBJ2-7; 10 bases match TRBD1. The junction had 9 bases not matched to a gene; V was cut back by 5 bases and J by 5 bases. The CDR3 extends over 15 amino acids. Per germline, CDR1 SGHAT and CDR2 FQNNGV. CDR3 DNA sequence: TGTGCCAGCAGCCCCTTGGGACAGGGGATGCACGAGCAGTACTTC. Its protein is CASSPLGQGMHEQYF.

The sample holds one count of this clonotype. This chain links TRBV21-1 with TRBJ2-1; the table's D call TRBD2 went unverified against the DNA. TRBV21-1 is tagged as a pseudogene. This CDR3 region has 16 residues. CDR3 nucleotides: TGTGCCAGCAGCAAAGTTCCGGGACTAGCGGGCAATGAGCAGTTCTTC. It encodes CASSKVPGLAGNEQFF.

This clonotype was seen a handful of times. This chain connects TRBV20-1 to TRBJ2-3, with D possibly TRBD1 on 6 matching bases. CDR3 length: 13 residues. Germline V lookup: CDR1 DFQATT, CDR2 SNEGSKA (reference sequence). Trimming pared 6 bases from V and 2 bases from J, leaving 12 bases between. The CDR3 here is CSASGQDTDTQYF. In nucleotides, the CDR3 is TGCAGTGCGTCGGGACAAGACACAGATACGCAGTATTTT.

CDR3 residues: CASSFGARVDEQFF. The CDR3 DNA reads as TGTGCCAGCAGTTTCGGGGCCAGGGTCGATGAGCAGTTCTTC. The genes are TRBV12-3 or TRBV12-4 and TRBJ2-1; D is tentatively TRBD1 or TRBD2 (5 bases each). Trimming took off 3 bases at V and 8 bases at J, with 14 bases between the two ends. The CDR3 loop spans 14 amino acids.

This clonotype was counted many times. This CDR3 is CASSQGRGQTQETQYF. The CDR3 nucleotides are TGCGCCAGCAGCCAAGGAAGGGGACAGACCCAAGAGACCCAGTACTTC. The rearrangement joins TRBV4-1 to TRBJ2-5; TRBD1 agrees at 7 bases. The CDR3 has 16 amino acids. Germline CDR1 and CDR2: MGHRA and YSYEKL. The trim removed 1 base at V and 1 base at J, leaving 6 bases unmatched.

The chain employs TRBV5-1 and TRBJ2-1, with 8 bases aligning to TRBD1. The junction had 3 bases not matched to a gene; V was cut back by 3 bases and J by 4 bases. The CDR3 totals 14 residues. Germline V gene sequence: CDR1 SGHRS, CDR2 YFSETQ. The CDR3 region is CASSWGDRYNEQFF. CDR3 sequence (DNA): TGCGCCAGCAGCTGGGGGGACAGGTACAATGAGCAGTTCTTC. Filled out from reference TRBV5-1 and TRBJ2-1, the complete variable domain reads KAGVTQTPRYLIKTRGQQVTLSCSPISGHRSVSWYQQTPGQGLQFLFEYFSETQRNKGNFPGRFSGRQFSNSRSEMNVSTLELGDSALYLCASSWGDRYNEQFFGPGTRLTVL.

Only a few counts were recorded for this clonotype. The chain links TRBV2 to TRBJ2-7, with D perhaps matching TRBD2 (6 bases). The V end lost 6 bases, the J end lost 2 bases, and 17 bases lay between the germline ends. In germline, CDR1 is SNHLY, CDR2 FYNNEI. There are 15 residues in the CDR3. The chain's CDR3 is CASRGGMDDPYEQYF. In nucleotides, the CDR3 is TGTGCCAGCAGAGGAGGGATGGACGACCCCTACGAGCAGTACTTC.

The chain recombines TRBV12-3 or TRBV12-4 with TRBJ2-5; perhaps D is TRBD1 or TRBD2 (5 bases each). V lost 3 bases and J 7 bases, leaving 21 bases between the germline ends. The CDR3 has 16 residues. The CDR3 DNA reads TGTGCCAGCAGTTTGAGGTTGGGGGACGGTGAAAGGACCCAGTACTTC. This codes for CASSLRLGDGERTQYF.

The chain couples TRBV4-2 to TRBJ1-1, with 7 bases fitting TRBD1. V lost 4 bases and J lost 3; bases outside the gene matches: 8. This CDR3 is built from 15 residues. Looked up from germline, CDR1 is LGHNA and CDR2 is YNFKEQ. The CDR3 sequence is CASSLRGRQDTEAFF. The CDR3, as DNA: TGTGCCAGCAGCCTCAGGGGGAGACAGGACACTGAAGCTTTCTTT.

V is TRBV20-1 and J is TRBJ2-5; D possibly corresponds to TRBD2 (5 bases). Germline CDR1 DFQATT, CDR2 SNEGSKA (reference sequence). This CDR3 spans 14 amino acids. Trimming removed 5 bases at V and 1 base at J, with 14 bases between. The CDR3 sequence is CSAPRTGRQETQYF. In DNA, the CDR3 is TGCAGTGCTCCCCGGACTGGCCGCCAAGAGACCCAGTACTTC.

This chain connects TRBV9 to TRBJ1-1, with D possibly TRBD1 on 6 matching bases. The CDR3 loop spans 15 amino acids. In germline, CDR1 is SGDLS, CDR2 YYNGEE. The V gene lost 0 bases and the J gene lost 4 bases, with 13 bases spanning the gap. The CDR3 DNA reads TGTGCCAGCAGCGTAGAGGGGGGAGGGACCACTGAAGCTTTCTTT. Protein: CASSVEGGGTTEAFF.

V is TRBV20-1 and J is TRBJ1-1, with a weak D call TRBD1 (6 bases). The germline V gene has CDR1 DFQATT and CDR2 SNEGSKA (reference sequence). The CDR3 is made up of 12 amino acids. V lost 6 bases to trimming and J lost 5 bases, with 13 bases between them. CDR3 sequence reads: CSATQGWTEAFF. The CDR3, as DNA: TGCAGTGCAACACAGGGTTGGACTGAAGCTTTCTTT.

The chain links TRBV27 to TRBJ2-1, with TRBD2 matching over 11 bases. The CDR3 runs 15 residues. The V gene end was trimmed by 5 bases and the J gene end by 3 bases; junction bases not matched to a gene: 3. Germline CDR1 MNHEY, CDR2 SMNVEV (reference sequence). The CDR3 bases are TGTGCCAGCAGTGCTAGCGGGGGGCACTACAATGAGCAGTTCTTC. Translated: CASSASGGHYNEQFF.

The chain uses TRBV28 and TRBJ2-1, with 9 bases aligning to TRBD2. Unmatched junction bases numbered 9, after V lost 5 bases and J lost 4 bases. CDR3 size: 16 residues. The germline CDR1 and CDR2 sequences are MDHEN and SYDVKM. Written as DNA, the CDR3 is TGTGCCAGCAGTCCAATACTAGCGGGTAGTTACAATGAGCAGTTCTTC. Protein: CASSPILAGSYNEQFF.

The chain carries TRBV5-6 and TRBJ2-1, with 7 bases identical to TRBD2. The J call may be faulty, since TRBJ2-7 better matches the DNA end. CDR1 and CDR2 from the germline V gene are SGHDT and YYEEEE. The CDR3 runs to 17 residues. CDR3 region: CASSSPRGGSGYNEQYF. The CDR3 coding sequence is TGTGCCAGCAGCTCTCCGAGAGGCGGGAGTGGGTACAATGAGCAGTACTTC.

This chain connects TRBV9 to TRBJ1-4; 7 positions agree with TRBD1. The CDR3 loop spans 14 amino acids. Germline CDR1 reads SGDLS; CDR2 reads YYNGEE. Germline trimming cut 4 bases from V and 8 bases from J; bases unmatched to any gene: 8. CDR3 nucleotides: TGTGCCAGCAGCATCCGGGGGGACAGCGAAAAACTGTTTTTT. It codes for CASSIRGDSEKLFF.

There are a few counts of this clonotype. V and J are TRBV20-1 and TRBJ1-2, with D tentatively TRBD1 (5 bases). The CDR3 length is 13 residues. CDR1 and CDR2 (germline): DFQATT, SNEGSKA (reference sequence). V lost 3 bases to trimming and J lost 7 bases, with 15 bases between them. The CDR3 protein is CSARVRDPPGYTF. The CDR3 DNA follows: TGCAGTGCTAGGGTCAGGGATCCTCCTGGCTACACCTTC.

This clonotype is a singleton in its sample. J is TRBJ1-2 and V is TRBV5-1; D unresolved. This CDR3 spans 15 amino acids. V was pared by 5 bases and J by 0 bases, with 14 bases between. Germline V lookup: CDR1 SGHRS, CDR2 YFSETQ. CDR3 DNA sequence: TGCGCCAGCAGAGTAGGAACGGATGCTAACTATGGCTACACCTTC. Protein: CASRVGTDANYGYTF.

This clonotype was seen a few times. The gene calls are TRBV10-3 and TRBJ2-2; D uncertain. CDR1 is ENHRY, CDR2 SYGVKD, per germline. The CDR3 spans 13 residues. V was cut by 2 bases and J by 6 bases, with 7 bases left in between. The CDR3 loop is CAISEMGSGELFF. Written as DNA, the CDR3 is TGTGCCATCAGTGAGATGGGATCCGGGGAGCTGTTTTTT.

This clonotype was counted at least ten times. This chain uses TRBV4-1 with TRBJ2-1; TRBD2 is a possible D gene (5 bases). V lost 3 bases and J lost 9, with 15 bases in between. Germline V lookup: CDR1 MGHRA, CDR2 YSYEKL. This CDR3 has 14 amino acids. The CDR3 DNA reads TGCGCCAGCAGCCAGATAAAGTCGGGGTTTGAGCAGTTCTTC. Amino acid sequence: CASSQIKSGFEQFF.